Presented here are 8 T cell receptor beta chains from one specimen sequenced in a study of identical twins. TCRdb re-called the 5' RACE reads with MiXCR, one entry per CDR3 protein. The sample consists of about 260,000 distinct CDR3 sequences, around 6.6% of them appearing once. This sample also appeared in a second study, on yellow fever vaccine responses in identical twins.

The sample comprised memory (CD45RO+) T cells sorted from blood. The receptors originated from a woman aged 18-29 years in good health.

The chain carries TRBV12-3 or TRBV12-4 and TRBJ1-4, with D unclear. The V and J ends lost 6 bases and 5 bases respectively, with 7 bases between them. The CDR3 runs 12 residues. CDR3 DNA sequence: TGTGCCAGCAGGGGTTCGAATGAAAAACTGTTTTTT. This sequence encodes CASRGSNEKLFF.

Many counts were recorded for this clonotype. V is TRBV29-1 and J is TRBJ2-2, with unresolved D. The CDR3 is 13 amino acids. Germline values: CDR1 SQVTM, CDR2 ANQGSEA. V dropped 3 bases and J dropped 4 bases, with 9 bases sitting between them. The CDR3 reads CSVESQLTGELFF. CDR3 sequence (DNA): TGCAGCGTTGAGAGTCAGCTCACCGGGGAGCTGTTTTTT.

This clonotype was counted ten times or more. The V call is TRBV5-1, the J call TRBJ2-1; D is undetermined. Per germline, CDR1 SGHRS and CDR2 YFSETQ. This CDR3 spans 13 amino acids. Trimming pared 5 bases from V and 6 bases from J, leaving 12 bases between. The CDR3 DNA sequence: TGCGCCAGCAGTGAGGCAGTTCGCAATGAGCAGTTCTTC. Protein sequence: CASSEAVRNEQFF.

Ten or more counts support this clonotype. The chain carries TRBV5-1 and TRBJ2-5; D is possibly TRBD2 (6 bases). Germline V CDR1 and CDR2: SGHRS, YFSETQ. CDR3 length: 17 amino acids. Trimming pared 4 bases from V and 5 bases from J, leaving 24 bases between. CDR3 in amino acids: CASSPQPSRLVGETQYF. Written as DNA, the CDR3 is TGCGCCAGCAGCCCCCAACCGTCCAGACTAGTAGGGGAGACCCAGTACTTC.

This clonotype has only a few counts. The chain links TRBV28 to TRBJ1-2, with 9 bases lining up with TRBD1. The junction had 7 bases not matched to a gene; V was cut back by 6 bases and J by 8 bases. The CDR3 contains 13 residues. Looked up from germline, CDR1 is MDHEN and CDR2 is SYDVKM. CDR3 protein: CASSLGTGWGYTF. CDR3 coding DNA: TGTGCCAGCAGCCTTGGGACAGGGTGGGGCTACACCTTC.

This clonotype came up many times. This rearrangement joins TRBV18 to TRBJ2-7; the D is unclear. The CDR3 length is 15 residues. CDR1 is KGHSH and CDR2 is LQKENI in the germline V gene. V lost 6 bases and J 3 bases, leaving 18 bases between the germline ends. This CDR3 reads CASSTFGTKGYEQYF. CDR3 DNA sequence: TGTGCCAGCTCGACGTTCGGAACTAAAGGCTACGAGCAGTACTTC.

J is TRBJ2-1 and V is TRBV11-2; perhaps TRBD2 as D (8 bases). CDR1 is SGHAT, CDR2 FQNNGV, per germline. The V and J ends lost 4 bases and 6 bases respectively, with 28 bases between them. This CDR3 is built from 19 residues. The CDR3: CASSSFRTGIAGTSNEQFF. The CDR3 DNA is TGTGCCAGCAGCTCTTTTCGGACAGGAATAGCGGGAACGTCCAATGAGCAGTTCTTC.

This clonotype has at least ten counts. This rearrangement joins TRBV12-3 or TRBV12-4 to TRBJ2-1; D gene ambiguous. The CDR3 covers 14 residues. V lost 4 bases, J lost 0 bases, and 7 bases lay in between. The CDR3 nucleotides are TGTGCCAGCAGTTCAATGAGCTCCTACAATGAGCAGTTCTTC. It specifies CASSSMSSYNEQFF.